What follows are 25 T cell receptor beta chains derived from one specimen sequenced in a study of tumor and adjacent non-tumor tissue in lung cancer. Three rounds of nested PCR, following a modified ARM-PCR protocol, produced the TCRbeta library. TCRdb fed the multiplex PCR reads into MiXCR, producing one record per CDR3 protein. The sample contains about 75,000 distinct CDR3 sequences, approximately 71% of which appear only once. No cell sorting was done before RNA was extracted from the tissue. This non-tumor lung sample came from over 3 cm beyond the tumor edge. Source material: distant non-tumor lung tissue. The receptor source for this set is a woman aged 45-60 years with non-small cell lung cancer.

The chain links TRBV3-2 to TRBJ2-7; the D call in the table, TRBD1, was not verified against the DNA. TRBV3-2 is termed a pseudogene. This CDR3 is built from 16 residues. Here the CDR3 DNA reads TGTGCCAGCAGCCAAGAGGTGATAGGGGAATCCTACGAGCAGTACTTC. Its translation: CASSQEVIGESYEQYF.

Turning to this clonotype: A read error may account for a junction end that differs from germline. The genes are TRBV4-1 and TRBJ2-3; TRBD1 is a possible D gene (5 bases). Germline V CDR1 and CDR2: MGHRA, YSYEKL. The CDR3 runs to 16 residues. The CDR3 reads CASSQDRTGWADTHYF. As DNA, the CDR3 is TGCGCCAGCAGCCAAGACAGAACAGGCTGGGCAGATACGCACTATTTT.

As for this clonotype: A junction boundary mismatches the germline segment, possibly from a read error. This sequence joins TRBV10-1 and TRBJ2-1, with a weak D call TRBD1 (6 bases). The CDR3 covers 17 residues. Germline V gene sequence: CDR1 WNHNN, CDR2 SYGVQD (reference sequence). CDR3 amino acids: CASSPDSGFGGGYEQSF. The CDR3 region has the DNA TGCGCCAGCAGTCCGGACAGCGGCTTTGGCGGTGGATATGAGCAGTCCTTC.

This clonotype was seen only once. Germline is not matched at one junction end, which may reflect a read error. The CDR3 spells CASGTGQASYEQYF. The CDR3 DNA reads TGTGCCAGCGGAACCGGACAGGCTTCCTACGAGCAATACTTC. V usage is TRBV6-1 and J usage is TRBJ2-7; 7 bases fit TRBD1. The germline gives CDR1 MNHNS, CDR2 SASEGT. The CDR3 runs to 14 residues.

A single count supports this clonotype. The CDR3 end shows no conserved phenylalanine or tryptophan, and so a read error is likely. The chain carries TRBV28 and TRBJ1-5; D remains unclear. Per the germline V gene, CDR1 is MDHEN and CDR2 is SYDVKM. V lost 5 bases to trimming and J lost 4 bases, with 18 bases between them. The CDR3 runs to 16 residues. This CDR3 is CASSLTWRVTNQPQHL. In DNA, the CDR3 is TGTGCCAGCAGTCTAACATGGAGGGTTACGAATCAGCCCCAGCATTTA.

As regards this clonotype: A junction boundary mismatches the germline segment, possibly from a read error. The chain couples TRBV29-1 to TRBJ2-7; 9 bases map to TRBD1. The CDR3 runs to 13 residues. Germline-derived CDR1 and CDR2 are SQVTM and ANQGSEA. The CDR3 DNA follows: TGCAGCGTTGGGGGACAGGGATCTTACGAGCATTACTTC. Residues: CSVGGQGSYEHYF.

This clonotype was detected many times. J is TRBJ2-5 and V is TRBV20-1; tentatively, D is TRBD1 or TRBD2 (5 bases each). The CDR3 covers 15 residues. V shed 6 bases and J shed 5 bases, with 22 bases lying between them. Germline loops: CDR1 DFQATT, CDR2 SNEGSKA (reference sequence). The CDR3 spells CSASPTGPPFETQYF. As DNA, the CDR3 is TGCAGTGCCAGCCCCACGGGACCTCCTTTCGAGACCCAGTACTTC.

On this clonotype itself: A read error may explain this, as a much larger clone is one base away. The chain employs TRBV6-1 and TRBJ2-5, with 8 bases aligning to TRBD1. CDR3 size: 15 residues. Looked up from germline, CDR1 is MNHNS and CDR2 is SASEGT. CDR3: CTSSEASGGRGTQYF. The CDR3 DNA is TGTACCAGCAGTGAAGCCTCAGGGGGCAGGGGGACCCAGTACTTC.

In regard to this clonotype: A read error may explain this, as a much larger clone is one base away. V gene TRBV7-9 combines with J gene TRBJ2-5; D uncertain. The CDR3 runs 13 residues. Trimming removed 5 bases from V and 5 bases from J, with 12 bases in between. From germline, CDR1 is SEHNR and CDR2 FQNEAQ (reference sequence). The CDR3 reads CASSPEMGETQYF. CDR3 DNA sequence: TGTGCCAGCAGCCCAGAGATGGGGGAGACCCAGTACTTC.

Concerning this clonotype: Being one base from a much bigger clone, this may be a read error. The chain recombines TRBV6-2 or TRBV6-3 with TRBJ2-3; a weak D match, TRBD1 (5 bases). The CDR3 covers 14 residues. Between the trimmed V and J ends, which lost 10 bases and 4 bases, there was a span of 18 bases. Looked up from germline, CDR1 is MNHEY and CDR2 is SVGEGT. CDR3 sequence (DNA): TGTGCCAACAGGCCGGGCGGCCAGCCAGATACGCAGTATTTT. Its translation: CANRPGGQPDTQYF.

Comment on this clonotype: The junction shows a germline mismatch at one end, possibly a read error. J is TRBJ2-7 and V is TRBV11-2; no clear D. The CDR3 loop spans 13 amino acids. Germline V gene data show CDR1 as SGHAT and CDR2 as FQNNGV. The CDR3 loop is CASKNFSAYEHYF. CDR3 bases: TGTGCCAGTAAGAACTTTTCAGCCTACGAGCACTACTTC.

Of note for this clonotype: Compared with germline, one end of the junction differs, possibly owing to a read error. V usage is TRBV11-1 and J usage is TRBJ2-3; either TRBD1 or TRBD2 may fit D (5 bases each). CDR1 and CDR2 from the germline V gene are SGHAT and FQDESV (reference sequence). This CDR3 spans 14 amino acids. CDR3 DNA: TGTACCAGCAGCATAACTAGAGGGGCTGATACGCAGTATTTT. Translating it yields CTSSITRGADTQYF.

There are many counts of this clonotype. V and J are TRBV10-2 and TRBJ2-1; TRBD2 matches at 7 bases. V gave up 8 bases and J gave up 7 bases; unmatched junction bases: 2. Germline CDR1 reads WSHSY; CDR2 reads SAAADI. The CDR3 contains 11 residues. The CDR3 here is CASFGGNEQFF. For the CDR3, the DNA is TGCGCCAGCTTCGGGGGGAATGAGCAGTTCTTC.

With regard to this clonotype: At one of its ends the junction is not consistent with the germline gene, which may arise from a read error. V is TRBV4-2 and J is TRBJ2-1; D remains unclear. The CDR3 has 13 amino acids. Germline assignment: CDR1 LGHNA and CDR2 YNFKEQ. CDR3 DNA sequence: TGTGCCAGCAACCAAGATGTGAATGTCCAACAGTTCTTC. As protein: CASNQDVNVQQFF.

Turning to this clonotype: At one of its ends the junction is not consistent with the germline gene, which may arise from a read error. Here the CDR3 reads CASSQDLYRGNIESLF. The CDR3 nucleotides read TGCGCCAGCAGCCAAGATCTCTACAGGGGGAACATTGAATCTCTCTTT. The gene calls are TRBV4-1 and TRBJ1-1, with TRBD1 matching 8 bases. The CDR3 sequence is 16 residues long. Germline loops: CDR1 MGHRA, CDR2 YSYEKL.

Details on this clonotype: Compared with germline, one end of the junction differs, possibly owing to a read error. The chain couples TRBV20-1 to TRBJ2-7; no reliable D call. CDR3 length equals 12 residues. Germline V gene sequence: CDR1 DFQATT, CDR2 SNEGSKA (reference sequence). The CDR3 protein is CCASWQRYEQYF. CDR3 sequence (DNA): TGCTGTGCTAGTTGGCAGCGATACGAGCAGTACTTC.

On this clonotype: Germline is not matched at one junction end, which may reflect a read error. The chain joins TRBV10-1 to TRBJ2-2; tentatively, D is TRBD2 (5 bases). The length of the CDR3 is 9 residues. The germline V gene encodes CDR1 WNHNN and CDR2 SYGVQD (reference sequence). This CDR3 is CSSGGELFF. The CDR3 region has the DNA TGCTCCAGCGGTGGGGAGCTGTTTTTT.

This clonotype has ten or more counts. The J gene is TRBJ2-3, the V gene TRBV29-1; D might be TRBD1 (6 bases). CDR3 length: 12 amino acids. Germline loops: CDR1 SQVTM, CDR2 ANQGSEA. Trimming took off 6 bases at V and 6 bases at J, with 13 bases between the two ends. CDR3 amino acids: CSVKPQGDTQYF. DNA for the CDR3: TGCAGCGTGAAACCCCAGGGGGATACGCAGTATTTT.

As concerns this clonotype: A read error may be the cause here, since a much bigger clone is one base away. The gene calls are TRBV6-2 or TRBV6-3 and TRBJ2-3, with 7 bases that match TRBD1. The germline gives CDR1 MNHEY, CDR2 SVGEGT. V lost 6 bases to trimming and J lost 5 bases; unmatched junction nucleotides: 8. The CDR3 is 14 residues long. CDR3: CASSRGTAQDTQYF. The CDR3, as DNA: TGTGCCAGCAGCAGAGGGACAGCTCAAGATACGCAGTATTTT.

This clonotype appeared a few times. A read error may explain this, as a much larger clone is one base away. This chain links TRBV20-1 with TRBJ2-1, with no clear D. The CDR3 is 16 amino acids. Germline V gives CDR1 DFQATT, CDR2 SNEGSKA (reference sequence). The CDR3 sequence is CSAADGSRWGYNEQLF. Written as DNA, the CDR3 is TGCAGTGCTGCTGACGGTTCTAGGTGGGGTTACAATGAGCAGCTCTTC.

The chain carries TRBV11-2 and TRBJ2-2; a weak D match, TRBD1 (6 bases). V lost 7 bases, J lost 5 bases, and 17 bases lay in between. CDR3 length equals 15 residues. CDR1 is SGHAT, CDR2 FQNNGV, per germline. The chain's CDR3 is CASKATGNNTGELFF. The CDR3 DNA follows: TGTGCCAGCAAGGCGACAGGAAATAATACCGGGGAGCTGTTTTTT.

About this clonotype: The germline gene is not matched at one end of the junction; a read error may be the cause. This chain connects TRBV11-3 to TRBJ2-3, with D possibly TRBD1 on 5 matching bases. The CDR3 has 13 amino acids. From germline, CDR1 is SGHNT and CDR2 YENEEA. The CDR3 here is CVSNTRDTDTQYF. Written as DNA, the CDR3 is TGTGTCAGCAACACCAGGGATACAGATACGCAGTATTTT. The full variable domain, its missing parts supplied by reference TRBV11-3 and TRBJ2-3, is EAGVVQSPRYKIIEKKQPVAFWCNPISGHNTLYWYLQNLGQGPELLIRYENEEAVDDSQLPKDRFSAERLKGVDSTLKIQPAELGDSAVYLCVSNTRDTDTQYFGPGTRLTVL.

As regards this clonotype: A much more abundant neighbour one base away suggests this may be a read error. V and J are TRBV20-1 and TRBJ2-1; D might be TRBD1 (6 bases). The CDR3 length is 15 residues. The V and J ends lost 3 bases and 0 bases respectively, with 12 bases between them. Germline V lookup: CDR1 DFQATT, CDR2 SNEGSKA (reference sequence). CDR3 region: CSASDTGSSYNEQFF. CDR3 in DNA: TGCAGTGCTAGTGATACAGGGAGCTCCTACAATGAGCAGTTCTTC.

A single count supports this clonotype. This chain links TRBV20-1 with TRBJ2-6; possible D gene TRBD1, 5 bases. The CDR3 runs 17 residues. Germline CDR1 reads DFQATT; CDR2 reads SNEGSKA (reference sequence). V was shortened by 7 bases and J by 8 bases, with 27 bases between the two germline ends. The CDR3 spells CSVAPVDSPSGTNVLTF. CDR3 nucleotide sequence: TGCAGTGTTGCCCCTGTAGACAGCCCCTCTGGAACCAACGTCCTGACTTTC.

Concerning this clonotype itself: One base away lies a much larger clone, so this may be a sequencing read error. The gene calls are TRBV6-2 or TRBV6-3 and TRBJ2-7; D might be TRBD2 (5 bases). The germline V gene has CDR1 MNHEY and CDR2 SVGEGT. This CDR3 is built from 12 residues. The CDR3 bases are TGTTCCAGCAGATCTAGCAATTACGAGCAGTACTTC. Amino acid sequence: CSSRSSNYEQYF.